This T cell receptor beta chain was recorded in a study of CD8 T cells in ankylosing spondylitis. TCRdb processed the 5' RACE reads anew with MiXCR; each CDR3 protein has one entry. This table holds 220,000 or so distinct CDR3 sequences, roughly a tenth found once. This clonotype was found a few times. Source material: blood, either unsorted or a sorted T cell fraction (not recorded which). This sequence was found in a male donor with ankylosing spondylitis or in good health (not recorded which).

Here the CDR3 reads CATSRGGSGGALEQFF. The CDR3 nucleotides read TGTGCCACCAGCAGAGGAGGAAGCGGGGGGGCCTTAGAGCAGTTCTTC. The chain has TRBV15 and TRBJ2-1; 10 positions agree with TRBD2. The germline V gene has CDR1 LNHNV and CDR2 YYDKDF (reference sequence). The CDR3 runs 16 residues. J was trimmed by 10 bases and V by 1 base; bases with no gene match: 10.